This record covers a single T cell receptor beta chain. Its antigen remains unknown. This sample is drawn from a study of monozygotic twins with inflammatory bowel disease. Template switching was used to attach UMIs, which incorporated a 6-nucleotide sample barcode. TCRdb re-called the 5' RACE reads and shows each CDR3 protein once, DNA omitted. The sample table includes under 200,000 distinct CDR3 sequences. Study results and caveats: Lower TCRbeta diversity (inverse Simpson) was seen in IBD patients than in healthy co-twins. Relative to healthy twins, IBD patients had fewer clonotypes in common with others, a gap that was especially apparent with disease activity.

CDR3 length: 14 amino acids. Germline V gene data show CDR1 as MNHEY and CDR2 as SMNVEV (reference sequence). From whole blood, total RNA was isolated without any sorting of T cells. The receptor comes from a human donor with ulcerative colitis or Crohn's disease, or a healthy co-twin of an affected twin (not recorded which). Sequencing was performed on blood. The chain uses TRBV27 and TRBJ1-3. CDR3 protein: CASSRVSSGNTIYF.